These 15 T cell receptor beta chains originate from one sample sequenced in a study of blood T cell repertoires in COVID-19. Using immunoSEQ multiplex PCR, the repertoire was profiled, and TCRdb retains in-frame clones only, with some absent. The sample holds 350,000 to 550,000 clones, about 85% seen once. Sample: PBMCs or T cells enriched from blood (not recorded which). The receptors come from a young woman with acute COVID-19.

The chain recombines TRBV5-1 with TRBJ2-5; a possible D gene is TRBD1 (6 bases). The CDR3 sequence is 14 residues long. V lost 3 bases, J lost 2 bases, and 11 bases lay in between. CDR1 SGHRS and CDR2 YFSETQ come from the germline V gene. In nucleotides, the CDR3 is TGCGCCAGCAGCTCTGGACAGCTACAAGAGACCCAGTACTTC. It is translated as CASSSGQLQETQYF. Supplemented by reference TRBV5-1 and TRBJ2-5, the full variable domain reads KAGVTQTPRYLIKTRGQQVTLSCSPISGHRSVSWYQQTPGQGLQFLFEYFSETQRNKGNFPGRFSGRQFSNSRSEMNVSTLELGDSALYLCASSSGQLQETQYFGPGTRLLVL.

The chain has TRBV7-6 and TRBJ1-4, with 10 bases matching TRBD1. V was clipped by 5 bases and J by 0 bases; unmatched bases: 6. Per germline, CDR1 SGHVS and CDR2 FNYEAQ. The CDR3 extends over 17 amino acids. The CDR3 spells CASSKGQGKATNEKLFF. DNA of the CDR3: TGTGCCAGCAGCAAGGGACAGGGGAAGGCAACTAATGAAAAACTGTTTTTT.

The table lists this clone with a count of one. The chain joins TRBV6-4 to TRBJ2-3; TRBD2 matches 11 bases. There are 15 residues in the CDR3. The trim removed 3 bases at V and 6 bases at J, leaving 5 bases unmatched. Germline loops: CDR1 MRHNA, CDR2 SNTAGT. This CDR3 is CASSETTSGTDTQYF. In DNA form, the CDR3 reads TGTGCCAGCAGTGAGACGACTAGCGGGACCGATACGCAGTATTTT.

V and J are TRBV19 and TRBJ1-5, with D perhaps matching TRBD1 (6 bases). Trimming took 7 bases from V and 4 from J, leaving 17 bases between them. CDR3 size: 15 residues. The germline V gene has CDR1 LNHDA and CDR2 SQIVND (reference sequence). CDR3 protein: CASTNREGLNQPQHF. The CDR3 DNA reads TGTGCCAGTACTAACAGGGAGGGCTTAAATCAGCCCCAGCATTTT.

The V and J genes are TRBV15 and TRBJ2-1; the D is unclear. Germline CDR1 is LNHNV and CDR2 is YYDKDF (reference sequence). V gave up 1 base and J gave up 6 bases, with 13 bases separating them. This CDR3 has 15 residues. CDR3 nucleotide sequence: TGTGCCACCAGCAGAGGGCAACTCCTAGGCAATGAGCAGTTCTTC. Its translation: CATSRGQLLGNEQFF.

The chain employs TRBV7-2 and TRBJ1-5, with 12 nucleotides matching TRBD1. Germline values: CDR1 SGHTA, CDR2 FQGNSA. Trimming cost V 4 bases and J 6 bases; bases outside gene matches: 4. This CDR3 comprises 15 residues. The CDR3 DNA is TGTGCCAGCAGCTCTCCGGGACAGGGGGCTCAGCCCCAGCATTTT. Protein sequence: CASSSPGQGAQPQHF.

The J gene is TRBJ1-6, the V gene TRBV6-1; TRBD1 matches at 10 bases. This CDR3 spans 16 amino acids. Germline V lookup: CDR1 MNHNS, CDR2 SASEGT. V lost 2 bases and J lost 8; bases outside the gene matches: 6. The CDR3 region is CASSEIGDRGDSPLHF. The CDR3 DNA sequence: TGTGCCAGCAGTGAAATCGGGGACAGGGGTGATTCACCCCTCCACTTT.

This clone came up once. This chain's CDR3 is CASSRSSRFEQYF. CDR3 in DNA: TGTGCCAGCAGCAGGAGTAGCCGGTTTGAGCAGTACTTC. The chain has TRBV5-6 and TRBJ2-7; D is undetermined. This CDR3 has 13 residues. Trimming took 4 bases from V and 7 from J, leaving 15 bases between them. Germline V lookup: CDR1 SGHDT, CDR2 YYEEEE.

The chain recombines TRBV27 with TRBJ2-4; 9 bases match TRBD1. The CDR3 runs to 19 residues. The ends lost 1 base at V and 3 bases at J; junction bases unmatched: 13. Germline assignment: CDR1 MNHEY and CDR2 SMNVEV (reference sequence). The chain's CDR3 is CASSLYVSGTGFVKNIQYF. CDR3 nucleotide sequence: TGTGCCAGCAGTTTATATGTTTCCGGGACAGGGTTTGTCAAAAACATTCAGTACTTC.

The CDR3 coding sequence is TGCGCCAGCAGCAGAGACAGTCGAGATACGCAGTATTTT. Amino acid sequence: CASSRDSRDTQYF. The gene calls are TRBV5-1 and TRBJ2-3; weak D call: TRBD1 (5 bases). The CDR3 has 13 amino acids. V gave up 4 bases and J gave up 5 bases, with 11 bases separating them. CDR1 SGHRS and CDR2 YFSETQ come from the germline V gene.

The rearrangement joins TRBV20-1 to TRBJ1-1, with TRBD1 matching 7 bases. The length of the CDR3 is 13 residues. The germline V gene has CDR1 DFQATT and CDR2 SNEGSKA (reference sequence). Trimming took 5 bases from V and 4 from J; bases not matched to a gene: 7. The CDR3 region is CSAGDQGVTEAFF. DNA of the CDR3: TGCAGTGCTGGTGATCAGGGGGTCACTGAAGCTTTCTTT.

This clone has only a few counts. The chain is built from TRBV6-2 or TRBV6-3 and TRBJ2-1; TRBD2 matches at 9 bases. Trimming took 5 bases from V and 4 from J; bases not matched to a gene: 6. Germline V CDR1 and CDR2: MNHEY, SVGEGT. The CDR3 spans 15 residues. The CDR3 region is CASSLIAGVYNEQFF. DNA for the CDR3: TGTGCCAGCAGTCTCATAGCGGGAGTGTACAATGAGCAGTTCTTC.

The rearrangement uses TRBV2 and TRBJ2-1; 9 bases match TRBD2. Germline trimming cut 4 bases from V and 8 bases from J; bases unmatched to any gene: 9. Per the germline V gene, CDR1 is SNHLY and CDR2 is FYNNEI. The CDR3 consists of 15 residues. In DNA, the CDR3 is TGTGCCAGCAGTGTGACGGTAGCGGGAGAGGATGAGCAGTTCTTC. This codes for CASSVTVAGEDEQFF.

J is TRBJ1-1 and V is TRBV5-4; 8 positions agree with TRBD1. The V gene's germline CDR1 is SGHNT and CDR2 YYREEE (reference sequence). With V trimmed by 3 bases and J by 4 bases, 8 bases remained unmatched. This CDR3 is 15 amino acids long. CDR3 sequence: CASSSVDRVFTEAFF. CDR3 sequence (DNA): TGTGCCAGCAGCTCAGTGGACAGGGTGTTCACTGAAGCTTTCTTT.

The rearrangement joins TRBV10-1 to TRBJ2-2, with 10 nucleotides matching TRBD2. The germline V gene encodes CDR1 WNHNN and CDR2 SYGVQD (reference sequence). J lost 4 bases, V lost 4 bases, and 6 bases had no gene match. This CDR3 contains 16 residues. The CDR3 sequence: CASSGGSGRATGELFF. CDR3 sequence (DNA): TGCGCCAGCAGTGGAGGGAGCGGGAGGGCCACCGGGGAGCTGTTTTTT.